Following are 22 T cell receptor beta chains from one sample sequenced in a study of read filtering for tumor transcriptome and immune sequencing. The library was built from approximately 400 ng RNA with molecular barcoded adaptors for alpha/delta and beta/gamma chains. TCRdb called the reads again in MiXCR, with one record for every CDR3 protein. Here the sample spans over 40,000 distinct CDR3 sequences, 12% being singletons. The sequencing sample was made of a population of CD138-negative cells sorted from bone marrow. The receptors here all came from a donor at least 40 years old with multiple myeloma.

This clonotype has just a few counts. This may be a read error, as it is one base from a much larger clone. The V and J genes are TRBV7-2 and TRBJ1-1, with a tentative D call TRBD1 (5 bases). The CDR3 is 14 amino acids. CDR1 and CDR2 from the germline V gene are SGHTA and FQGNSA. CDR3 nucleotide sequence: TGTGCCAACAGCGAGGGGACGGTGAACACTGAAGCTTTCTTT. Translated: CANSEGTVNTEAFF.

This clonotype occurred many times. The chain couples TRBV3-1 to TRBJ1-2; D uncertain. Trimming pared 3 bases from V and 2 bases from J, leaving 7 bases between. The CDR3 totals 13 residues. In germline, CDR1 is LGHDT, CDR2 YNNKEL (reference sequence). In DNA form, the CDR3 reads TGTGCCAGCAGCCAGGTCGAGAACTATGGCTACACCTTC. Its protein product is CASSQVENYGYTF.

This clonotype was detected ten times or more. The chain has TRBV5-5 and TRBJ2-3; D remains ambiguous. Germline V gene sequence: CDR1 SGHKS, CDR2 YYEKEE (reference sequence). This CDR3 region has 14 residues. The V end was cut by 3 bases, the J end by 5 bases, with 13 bases between. The CDR3 nucleotides are TGTGCCAGCAGCTCCCTGGGCAGGATAGATACGCAGTATTTT. Amino acid sequence: CASSSLGRIDTQYF.

This clonotype showed up many times. The chain recombines TRBV7-9 with TRBJ2-3; 9 bases fit TRBD1. V shed 2 bases, J shed 5 bases, and the junction held 11 bases outside the gene matches. The germline gives CDR1 SEHNR, CDR2 FQNEAQ (reference sequence). CDR3 length: 17 residues. For the CDR3, the DNA is TGTGCCAGCAGCTTAAGGACCACAGGGGGCCCCCGAGATACGCAGTATTTT. This translates into CASSLRTTGGPRDTQYF.

This clonotype was counted many times. The chain is built from TRBV4-3 and TRBJ2-1; the D is unclear. Germline V gene data show CDR1 as LGHNA and CDR2 as YSLEER. The CDR3 extends over 18 amino acids. V lost 2 bases to trimming and J lost 6 bases, with 23 bases between them. The CDR3 nucleotides read TGCGCCAGCAGCCAAAGTTCGACCGGGCCCACCTATTCCAATGAGCAGTTCTTC. This translates into CASSQSSTGPTYSNEQFF.

At least ten counts were recorded for this clonotype. The chain combines TRBV18 with TRBJ2-7; possible D gene TRBD2, 5 bases. Germline values: CDR1 KGHSH, CDR2 LQKENI. The CDR3 sequence is 15 residues long. V was clipped by 3 bases and J by 3 bases, with 15 bases between them. CDR3 residues: CASSPGVPNYYEQYF. CDR3 bases: TGTGCCAGCTCACCCGGGGTCCCTAATTACTACGAGCAGTACTTC. Looking up the rest from reference TRBV18 and TRBJ2-7 gives the full variable domain: NAGVMQNPRHLVRRRGQEARLRCSPMKGHSHVYWYRQLPEEGLKFMVYLQKENIIDESGMPKERFSAEFPKEGPSILRIQQVVRGDSAAYFCASSPGVPNYYEQYFGPGTRLTVT.

This sequence joins TRBV11-2 and TRBJ2-6; 8 positions agree with TRBD1. V lost 5 bases to trimming and J lost 0 bases; unmatched junction nucleotides: 15. This CDR3 region has 20 residues. The V gene's germline CDR1 is SGHAT and CDR2 FQNNGV. The CDR3 bases are TGTGCCAGCAGCAGAAGACAGGGGCACCTCCTAGGCTCTGGGGCCAACGTCCTGACTTTC. Encoded protein: CASSRRQGHLLGSGANVLTF.

Regarding this clonotype: Only one base separates this from a far larger clonotype, so it likely reflects a read error. The chain couples TRBV7-8 to TRBJ2-1; the D is unclear. Germline values: CDR1 SGHVS, CDR2 FQNEAQ. The CDR3 has 11 amino acids. Trimming cost V 4 bases and J 8 bases, with 6 bases left between them. Here the CDR3 DNA reads TGTGCCAGCAGCTCGTGGGATGAGCAGTTCTTC. This translates into CASSSWDEQFF. Supplemented by reference TRBV7-8 and TRBJ2-1, the full variable domain reads GAGVSQSPRYKVAKRGQDVALRCDPISGHVSLFWYQQALGQGPEFLTYFQNEAQLDKSGLPSDRFFAERPEGSVSTLKIQRTQQEDSAVYLCASSSWDEQFFGPGTRLTVL.

This clonotype was seen a handful of times. Since a much larger clone is just one base distant, this may be a read error. The chain employs TRBV6-2 or TRBV6-3 and TRBJ2-7; D unresolved. Germline-derived CDR1 and CDR2 are MNHEY and SVGEGT. The CDR3 length is 12 residues. The V and J ends lost 5 bases and 4 bases respectively, with 9 bases between them. The CDR3 DNA follows: TGTGCCAGCAGTCCCATCAGGTACGAGCAGTACTTC. As protein: CASSPIRYEQYF.

This clonotype showed up many times. The genes are TRBV7-8 and TRBJ1-5, with D unclear. Germline assignment: CDR1 SGHVS and CDR2 FQNEAQ. V was shortened by 1 base and J by 5 bases, with 9 bases between the two germline ends. The length of the CDR3 is 14 residues. The CDR3 is CASSLVGRYQPQHF. The CDR3, as DNA: TGTGCCAGCAGCTTAGTTGGCCGCTATCAGCCCCAGCATTTT.

This clonotype showed up many times. The chain couples TRBV4-1 to TRBJ2-2; perhaps TRBD1 as D (6 bases). Between the trimmed V and J ends, which lost 0 bases and 5 bases, there was a span of 13 bases. Germline CDR1 reads MGHRA; CDR2 reads YSYEKL. The CDR3 length is 16 residues. The CDR3 DNA sequence: TGCGCCAGCAGCCAAGAAAACAGGGTAAAGACCGGGGAGCTGTTTTTT. Translating gives CASSQENRVKTGELFF.

The rearrangement joins TRBV12-3 or TRBV12-4 to TRBJ1-5, with 7 bases identical to TRBD1. The CDR3 is 16 residues long. V lost 5 bases to trimming and J lost 2 bases; unmatched junction nucleotides: 9. In DNA form, the CDR3 reads TGTGCCAGCAGTGCCCAAGACAGGGCTGGCAATCAGCCCCAGCATTTT. It encodes CASSAQDRAGNQPQHF.

The rearrangement joins TRBV5-5 to TRBJ2-3; D gene ambiguous. In germline, CDR1 is SGHKS, CDR2 YYEKEE (reference sequence). The CDR3 has 16 amino acids. Trimming removed 4 bases at V and 0 bases at J, with 15 bases between. The CDR3 DNA follows: TGTGCCAGCAGCGTAAGAGCTCAGGTTAGCACAGATACGCAGTATTTT. Protein sequence: CASSVRAQVSTDTQYF.

This clonotype has at least ten counts. J is TRBJ1-1 and V is TRBV29-1, with D possibly being TRBD1 (6 bases). Trimming removed 7 bases at V and 3 bases at J, with 15 bases between. The CDR3 extends over 13 amino acids. CDR1 and CDR2 from the germline V gene are SQVTM and ANQGSEA. This chain's CDR3 is CSAQRGSDTEAFF. The CDR3 region has the DNA TGCAGCGCCCAGAGGGGGAGTGACACTGAAGCTTTCTTT.

As for this clonotype: In this CDR3 the conserved last residue, phenylalanine or tryptophan, is missing, so a read error is likely. CDR3 amino acids: CSARWGGGPEAFS. The CDR3 DNA reads as TGCAGTGCTAGATGGGGAGGGGGCCCTGAAGCTTTCTCT. This chain uses TRBV20-1 with TRBJ1-1; 7 bases agree with TRBD1. Germline CDR1 and CDR2: DFQATT and SNEGSKA (reference sequence). The CDR3 totals 13 residues. Losses at the gene ends were 2 bases for V and 6 bases for J; bases not matched to a gene: 6.

A note on this clonotype: No conserved phenylalanine or tryptophan ends this CDR3, so it is likely a read error. The chain recombines TRBV20-1 with TRBJ2-3, with 11 bases that match TRBD2. This CDR3 comprises 15 residues. Germline-derived CDR1 and CDR2 are DFQATT and SNEGSKA (reference sequence). CDR3 protein: CSASPGLAAWDTQYI. CDR3 in DNA: TGCAGTGCTAGCCCGGGACTAGCGGCTTGGGATACACAGTATATT.

This clonotype was seen a handful of times. The junction departs from the called germline gene at one end, perhaps through a read error. This chain's CDR3 is CASSLTQGQETQYF. CDR3 DNA sequence: TGTGCCAGCAGCCTCACCCAAGGGCAAGAGACCCAGTACTTC. The J gene is TRBJ2-5, the V gene TRBV29-1; D is unresolved. The germline V gene has CDR1 SQVTM and CDR2 ANQGSEA. The CDR3 runs to 14 residues.

This chain's CDR3 is CSARVGSRTGNQPQHF. CDR3 sequence (DNA): TGCAGTGCTAGAGTTGGGTCGAGGACGGGAAATCAGCCCCAGCATTTT. J is TRBJ1-5 and V is TRBV20-1; D is undetermined. This CDR3 has 16 residues. Trimming pared 1 base from V and 4 bases from J, leaving 17 bases between. CDR1 DFQATT and CDR2 SNEGSKA come from the germline V gene (reference sequence).

This clonotype was picked up many times. The V call is TRBV7-9, the J call TRBJ1-1, with 7 bases aligning to TRBD1. CDR1 SEHNR and CDR2 FQNEAQ come from the germline V gene (reference sequence). The CDR3 consists of 15 residues. The J segment lost 6 bases and the V segment lost 0 bases, leaving 7 bases of the junction unmatched. The CDR3 here is CASSLAEGGAAEAFF. The CDR3 DNA is TGTGCCAGCAGCTTAGCTGAAGGGGGCGCCGCTGAAGCTTTCTTT. Together with reference TRBV7-9 and TRBJ1-1, the CDR3 gives the full variable domain: DTGVSQNPRHKITKRGQNVTFRCDPISEHNRLYWYRQTLGQGPEFLTYFQNEAQLEKSRLLSDRFSAERPKGSFSTLEIQRTEQGDSAMYLCASSLAEGGAAEAFFGQGTRLTVV.

This clonotype was observed a handful of times. The CDR3 region is CASSQAPQGGTDTQYF. The DNA of the CDR3 is TGCGCCAGCAGCCAAGCCCCTCAGGGGGGGACAGATACGCAGTATTTT. The V and J genes are TRBV4-3 and TRBJ2-3; D may be TRBD1 or TRBD2 (7 bases each). V was cut by 1 base and J by 3 bases, with 14 bases left in between. This CDR3 is built from 16 residues. CDR1 and CDR2 from the germline V gene are LGHNA and YSLEER.

There are many counts of this clonotype. A clone one base away is much larger, so this may be a read error. V and J are TRBV7-2 and TRBJ1-4, with 10 bases that match TRBD1. The germline CDR1 and CDR2 sequences are SGHTA and FQGNSA. The CDR3 consists of 15 residues. CDR3 nucleotide sequence: TGTGCCAGCAGCCAGGGGGGACAGGGGAATGAAAAACGGTTTTTT. It specifies CASSQGGQGNEKRFF.

This clonotype was picked up many times. A much larger clone is a single base away; this may be a read error. The CDR3 protein is CASSRRDLYNEQSF. The CDR3 region has the DNA TGTGCCAGCAGCCGCCGGGACTTGTACAATGAGCAGTCCTTC. The gene calls are TRBV3-1 and TRBJ2-1, with D perhaps matching TRBD2 (6 bases). Per germline, CDR1 LGHDT and CDR2 YNNKEL (reference sequence). This CDR3 contains 14 residues.